One T cell receptor (beta chain) is described in this entry. Antigen unknown. CDR1 is SGDLS, CDR2 YYNGEE, per germline. This CDR3 comprises 15 residues. Germline trimming cut 2 bases from V and 4 bases from J; bases unmatched to any gene: 5. The assay was immunoSEQ multiplex PCR, and TCRdb's table has in-frame clones only and misses some. The table shows under 140,000 clones, with roughly 90% occurring only once. This specimen comes from a study of T cell responses to AZD1222 COVID-19 vaccine. Findings and caveats of the study: Of the AZD1222 recipients, only six or seven were seropositive at baseline. Reportedly, close to half of spike-specific TCRs are directed against unmutated variant regions. Only after the peak T cell response were repertoires sampled. White British people made up most donors, females outnumbered males, and clonal diversity was possibly underestimated.

The origin of this receptor is an adult who received the AZD1222 COVID-19 vaccine. The rearrangement joins TRBV9 to TRBJ2-7; 11 nucleotides line up with TRBD1. Sequenced material: peripheral blood, taken 28 days after the second AZD1222 dose. The CDR3 DNA sequence: TGTGCCAGCAGCGTCGCCGGGACAGGGGGATACGAGCAGTACTTC. This encodes CASSVAGTGGYEQYF.